This TCR beta chain was identified during a study of CD8 T cells in ankylosing spondylitis. One entry per CDR3 protein results from TCRdb running MiXCR on the 5' RACE reads. The sample lists 26,000 or so distinct CDR3 sequences, 7.9% seen once, with about 31% in the top ten. CDR3 length: 14 residues. The germline V gene encodes CDR1 MGHDK and CDR2 SYGVNS. V lost 3 bases, J lost 5 bases, and 10 bases lay in between. Ten or more counts support this clonotype. The sequenced sample consisted of blood. This sequence joins TRBV25-1 and TRBJ1-4, with D perhaps matching TRBD1 (5 bases). The receptor was derived from a male donor with ankylosing spondylitis or in good health (not recorded which). The CDR3 coding sequence is TGTGCCAGCAGTGATGTGGAGGGGAATGAAAAACTGTTTTTT. Translated, it gives CASSDVEGNEKLFF.